Included here is one T cell receptor beta chain sequence, with context. The antigen is not known. The data are from a study of T cell clonotyping in hematopoietic cell transplantation. Study-level results: Few recipient clonotypes overlapped donors; over 95% were de novo at given depth. After transplant, recipient diversity fell while pathologically expanded clonotypes grew through day 180.

This CDR3 spans 12 amino acids. Germline-derived CDR1 and CDR2 are SGHKS and YYEKEE (reference sequence). V was cut by 5 bases and J by 10 bases, with 13 bases left in between. TCRdb keeps only in-frame clones here, not all; method: immunoSEQ multiplex PCR. The sample lists 16,000 or so clones, about nine tenths occurring once. The specimen sequenced was peripheral blood mononuclear cells. V is TRBV5-5 and J is TRBJ2-1; D perhaps matches TRBD2 (6 bases). The TCR was taken from a man in his forties or fifties in good health. Some clones in this sample may be carry-over from other donors' samples. CDR3 amino acids: CASSPEGKEQFF. The CDR3 DNA sequence: TGTGCCAGCAGTCCGGAGGGGAAGGAGCAGTTCTTC.